A selection of T cell receptor beta chains follows, all from one sample in a study of post-analysis software for immune sequencing data. TCRdb re-analysed the PCR reads in MiXCR, keeping a single row per CDR3 protein. The table includes around 180,000 distinct CDR3 sequences, approximately 30% detected once. Sequenced material: blood. Source of these receptors: a girl aged 10-17 years with multiple sclerosis. The CDR3 runs from the conserved cysteine through the conserved F or W. D genes are given only for firm matches. Where a row states a size, it is once, few, many or the class of an expanded clone; other rows omit it.

J gene: TRBJ2-2
clone size: few
V gene: TRBV10-3
D gene: -
CDR3 protein: CAISRERANTGELFF
CDR3 DNA: TGTGCCATCAGTAGAGAGCGGGCCAACACCGGGGAGCTGTTTTTT

J gene: TRBJ1-2
clone size: many
V gene: TRBV12-3/TRBV12-4
D gene: -
CDR3 protein: CASSLVPLDYGYTF
CDR3 DNA: TGTGCCAGCAGTTTAGTCCCGCTAGACTATGGCTACACCTTC

J gene: TRBJ2-7
clone size: many
V gene: TRBV5-6
D gene: -
CDR3 protein: CASSLSWQENYEQYF
CDR3 DNA: TGTGCCAGCAGTTTAAGTTGGCAGGAGAACTACGAGCAGTACTTC

J gene: TRBJ2-1
clone size: -
V gene: TRBV3-1
D gene: -
CDR3 protein: CASSHDTYNEQFF
CDR3 DNA: TGTGCCAGCAGCCACGACACCTACAATGAGCAGTTCTTC

J gene: TRBJ2-1
clone size: many
V gene: TRBV7-2
D gene: TRBD2
CDR3 protein: CASSFGLAEYNEQFF
CDR3 DNA: TGTGCCAGCAGCTTCGGACTAGCGGAATACAATGAGCAGTTCTTC

J gene: TRBJ2-1
clone size: many
V gene: TRBV20-1
D gene: -
CDR3 protein: CSARRYSSYNEQFF
CDR3 DNA: TGCAGTGCGCGCCGTTACAGCTCCTACAATGAGCAGTTCTTC

J gene: TRBJ2-1
clone size: -
V gene: TRBV5-1
D gene: -
CDR3 protein: CASSLAGWTEQYNEQFF
CDR3 DNA: TGCGCCAGCAGCTTGGCCGGCTGGACAGAGCAATACAATGAGCAGTTCTTC

J gene: TRBJ2-1
clone size: many
V gene: TRBV12-5
D gene: -
CDR3 protein: CASGGPRAPEQFF
CDR3 DNA: TGTGCTAGTGGAGGGCCTCGGGCACCTGAGCAGTTCTTC

J gene: TRBJ2-7
clone size: few
V gene: TRBV4-1
D gene: -
CDR3 protein: CASSPETSRQYF
CDR3 DNA: TGCGCCAGCAGCCCTGAGACTAGTCGGCAGTACTTC

J gene: TRBJ2-3
clone size: many
V gene: TRBV9
D gene: -
CDR3 protein: CASSVEGADTQYF
CDR3 DNA: TGTGCCAGCAGCGTAGAGGGGGCAGATACGCAGTATTTT

J gene: TRBJ2-1
clone size: many
V gene: TRBV11-2
D gene: -
CDR3 protein: CASSLFGQMLSSYNEQFF
CDR3 DNA: TGTGCCAGCAGCTTATTCGGACAGATGTTAAGCTCCTACAATGAGCAGTTCTTC

J gene: TRBJ2-1
clone size: few
V gene: TRBV4-2
D gene: -
CDR3 protein: CASSHGGGNSYNEQFF
CDR3 DNA: TGTGCCAGCAGCCACGGAGGCGGGAACTCCTACAATGAGCAGTTCTTC

J gene: TRBJ2-3
clone size: many
V gene: TRBV9
D gene: TRBD2
CDR3 protein: CASSMTSGSTDTQYF
CDR3 DNA: TGTGCCAGCAGTATGACTAGCGGCTCCACAGATACGCAGTATTTT

J gene: TRBJ1-2
clone size: -
V gene: TRBV29-1
D gene: TRBD1
CDR3 protein: CSVDMGTGVGGYTF
CDR3 DNA: TGCAGCGTTGATATGGGGACAGGGGTAGGTGGCTACACCTTC